These 2 T cell receptor beta chains came from one sample sequenced in a study of neurological immune-mediated disorders. TCRdb processed the 5' RACE reads anew with MiXCR; each CDR3 protein has one entry. This table holds some 57,000 distinct CDR3 sequences, 3% to 4% found once. The sample taken for sequencing was PBMCs. These receptors originate from a woman aged 55 to 70 with multiple sclerosis.

This clonotype was detected many times. CDR3 nucleotide sequence: TGTGCCAGCAGTTTAATGCCGGGGGAAGCCTACGAGCAGTACTTC. Translation: CASSLMPGEAYEQYF. The rearrangement links TRBV12-3 or TRBV12-4 to TRBJ2-7; perhaps TRBD2 as D (6 bases). Trimming took 2 bases from V and 2 from J, leaving 13 bases between them. The CDR3 spans 15 residues.

This clonotype was seen at least ten times. The chain carries TRBV12-3 or TRBV12-4 and TRBJ1-6; weak D call: TRBD1 (5 bases). Trimming left V 5 bases short and J 9 bases short, with 14 bases between. This CDR3 has 14 amino acids. The CDR3: CASSRQINGSPLHF. In DNA, the CDR3 is TGTGCCAGCAGTCGACAGATTAACGGTTCACCCCTCCACTTT.